This T cell receptor (beta chain) is from a study of blood T cell repertoires in COVID-19. There are 15 residues in the CDR3. The ends lost 2 bases at V and 8 bases at J; junction bases unmatched: 9. Germline-derived CDR1 and CDR2 are SGDLS and YYNGEE. As handled by the study authors: Scientists estimated how many nucleated cells there were by amplifying reference gene primers. TCRdb's table, derived via immunoSEQ multiplex PCR, lists solely in-frame clones and lacks some. Clone size and V and J calls were adopted from that table, with D and trimming inferred from the DNA. The sample records some 180,000 clones, 82% being singletons.

The TCR sequence derives from a woman aged 60-70 years with acute COVID-19. The chain is built from TRBV9 and TRBJ1-2; 10 nucleotides match TRBD1. The sequencing input was PBMCs or T cells enriched from blood (not recorded which). The CDR3 here is CASSVDPKDRGGYTF. In DNA, the CDR3 is TGTGCCAGCAGCGTCGACCCCAAGGACAGGGGGGGCTACACCTTC.